These 31 T cell receptor beta chains originate from one sample sequenced in a study of cytomegalovirus exposure and HLA in healthy donors. The table came from immunoSEQ multiplex PCR; TCRdb's copy has only in-frame clones and leaves some out. This table has nearly 200,000 clones, 84% appearing once. Material for sequencing was PBMCs. Receptor source: a woman younger than 45 in good health and CMV-seropositive.

The rearrangement joins TRBV5-1 to TRBJ2-1; D is undetermined. Trimming cost V 0 bases and J 0 bases, with 10 bases left between them. The CDR3 is 16 amino acids. In germline, CDR1 is SGHRS, CDR2 YFSETQ. CDR3 in DNA: TGCGCCAGCAGCTTGGTTCCAGGAAGCTCCTACAATGAGCAGTTCTTC. This gives the protein CASSLVPGSSYNEQFF.

V usage is TRBV30 and J usage is TRBJ1-2, with D possibly TRBD1 on 6 matching bases. Germline loops: CDR1 GTSNPN, CDR2 SVGIG (reference sequence). Trimming removed 7 bases from V and 4 bases from J, with 16 bases in between. The CDR3 sequence is 13 residues long. CDR3 nucleotide sequence: TGTGCCTACACCGGGACACGGGGCTATGGCTACACCTTC. Translation gives CAYTGTRGYGYTF.

The chain employs TRBV9 and TRBJ1-4; D gene ambiguous. CDR1 is SGDLS and CDR2 is YYNGEE in the germline V gene. V lost 3 bases and J lost 0, with 9 bases in between. CDR3 length equals 15 residues. CDR3 DNA: TGTGCCAGCAGCGCCCTCCCTGCAACTAATGAAAAACTGTTTTTT. This codes for CASSALPATNEKLFF.

This clone was counted once. The genes are TRBV6-6 and TRBJ2-2; TRBD2 matches 9 bases. The CDR3 is 16 residues long. With 5 bases clipped from V and 0 bases from J, the junction kept 4 bases outside the gene matches. Germline CDR1 reads MNHNY; CDR2 reads SVGAGI (reference sequence). The CDR3 nucleotides read TGTGCCAGCAGTATAACTAGCGGGTCGAACACCGGGGAGCTGTTTTTT. As protein: CASSITSGSNTGELFF.

The gene calls are TRBV6-5 and TRBJ2-7; D is perhaps TRBD2 (5 bases). The CDR3 runs 14 residues. V was shortened by 6 bases and J by 7 bases, with 19 bases between the two germline ends. Per the germline V gene, CDR1 is MNHEY and CDR2 is SVGAGI. The CDR3 DNA is TGTGCCAGCAGCCCCGGGATTAAATCGGGAGAGCAGTACTTC. It specifies CASSPGIKSGEQYF.

The chain employs TRBV28 and TRBJ1-5; D might be TRBD1 (6 bases). This CDR3 is 14 amino acids long. The germline gives CDR1 MDHEN, CDR2 SYDVKM. The V gene lost 4 bases and the J gene lost 1 base, with 8 bases spanning the gap. In DNA form, the CDR3 reads TGTGCCAGCAGTTACAGGGTCAGCAATCAGCCCCAGCATTTT. Its translation: CASSYRVSNQPQHF.

This clone was detected only a few times. This rearrangement joins TRBV25-1 to TRBJ1-3, with TRBD1 as a possible D gene (5 bases). The V end was cut by 1 base, the J end by 2 bases, with 6 bases between. The CDR3 has 14 residues. Germline V gene lookup returns CDR1 MGHDK and CDR2 SYGVNS. CDR3 residues: CASSESGAGNTIYF. In DNA, the CDR3 is TGTGCCAGCAGTGAATCGGGGGCTGGAAACACCATATATTTT.

The V and J genes are TRBV6-5 and TRBJ2-1; 9 bases fit TRBD1. The V segment lost 6 bases and the J segment 1 base; nucleotides outside the gene matches: 1. There are 14 residues in the CDR3. CDR1 is MNHEY, CDR2 SVGAGI, per germline. In DNA form, the CDR3 reads TGTGCCAGCAGGACAGGGGGATCCTACAATGAGCAGTTCTTC. Translation: CASRTGGSYNEQFF.

This clone was seen a single time. This chain uses TRBV25-1 with TRBJ2-7; TRBD2 might be the D (5 bases). The CDR3 consists of 17 residues. The germline V and J ends were trimmed by 10 bases and 0 bases, with 25 bases remaining between them. CDR1 is MGHDK and CDR2 is SYGVNS in the germline V gene. Here the CDR3 reads CANGWTGIDGSSYEQYF. The CDR3 coding sequence is TGTGCCAACGGATGGACGGGGATCGACGGAAGCTCCTACGAGCAGTACTTC.

The gene calls are TRBV14 and TRBJ2-7, with 8 bases matching TRBD1. The length of the CDR3 is 14 residues. The ends lost 0 bases at V and 5 bases at J; junction bases unmatched: 3. Looked up from germline, CDR1 is SGHDN and CDR2 is FVKESK. The CDR3 here is CASSQDAGGNEQYF. CDR3 coding DNA: TGTGCCAGCAGCCAAGATGCAGGGGGCAACGAGCAGTACTTC.

The chain recombines TRBV7-2 with TRBJ2-7; 10 nucleotides match TRBD1. CDR1 is SGHTA, CDR2 FQGNSA, per germline. The CDR3 length is 14 residues. Trimming took 5 bases from V and 3 from J; bases not matched to a gene: 4. In nucleotides, the CDR3 is TGTGCCAGCAGCGCACGGACAGGGGGCTACGAGCAGTACTTC. Its translation is CASSARTGGYEQYF.

This chain uses TRBV18 with TRBJ2-7, with D uncertain. The germline V gene encodes CDR1 KGHSH and CDR2 LQKENI. CDR3 size: 13 residues. V was pared by 5 bases and J by 4 bases, with 12 bases between. The CDR3 is CASSRQASYEQYF. In nucleotides, the CDR3 is TGTGCCAGCTCAAGGCAGGCTTCTTACGAGCAGTACTTC.

The chain combines TRBV18 with TRBJ2-3, with a weak D call TRBD2 (5 bases). Germline values: CDR1 KGHSH, CDR2 LQKENI. The CDR3 has 12 residues. Trimming took 6 bases from V and 10 from J, leaving 14 bases between them. CDR3 loop: CASSPRDDPQYF. CDR3 nucleotide sequence: TGTGCCAGCTCCCCGAGGGATGATCCGCAGTATTTT.

The rearrangement links TRBV6-5 to TRBJ2-7; a weak D match, TRBD2 (6 bases). Trimming removed 4 bases at V and 6 bases at J, with 7 bases between. Looked up from germline, CDR1 is MNHEY and CDR2 is SVGAGI. CDR3 length: 11 residues. The CDR3 loop reads CASSWGGEQYF. Here the CDR3 DNA reads TGTGCCAGCAGTTGGGGAGGCGAGCAGTACTTC.

The rearrangement uses TRBV7-2 and TRBJ2-7; TRBD2 is a possible D gene (5 bases). V was clipped by 1 base and J by 5 bases, with 9 bases between them. The V gene's germline CDR1 is SGHTA and CDR2 FQGNSA. The CDR3 has 13 residues. In DNA form, the CDR3 reads TGTGCCAGCAGCTTAGTAGGCGGGCACGAGCAGTACTTC. The encoded protein is CASSLVGGHEQYF.

The rearrangement joins TRBV27 to TRBJ2-5, with 7 bases aligning to TRBD2. The V and J ends lost 6 bases and 9 bases, in that order; junction bases with no gene match: 4. The germline V gene has CDR1 MNHEY and CDR2 SMNVEV (reference sequence). CDR3 size: 11 residues. The DNA for the CDR3 is TGTGCCAGCAGACGGGGGGTTGCCCAGTACTTC. This gives the protein CASRRGVAQYF.

This rearrangement joins TRBV18 to TRBJ2-2, with 7 bases identical to TRBD2. CDR3 length: 16 residues. CDR1 KGHSH and CDR2 LQKENI come from the germline V gene. The J segment lost 2 bases and the V segment lost 1 base, leaving 4 bases of the junction unmatched. The CDR3 DNA reads as TGTGCCAGCTCACCACGGGGCGGGAGCAACACCGGGGAGCTGTTTTTT. Its protein is CASSPRGGSNTGELFF.

The V gene is TRBV5-1, the J gene TRBJ2-3; 9 bases align to TRBD2. The CDR3 has 14 residues. Per the germline V gene, CDR1 is SGHRS and CDR2 is YFSETQ. Trimming removed 9 bases from V and 6 bases from J; junction bases left unmatched: 11. The CDR3 DNA reads as TGCGCCACCCAAAGCGGGAGGCGGGACGATACGCAGTATTTT. This translates into CATQSGRRDDTQYF. Full variable domain (rest looked up from reference TRBV5-1 and TRBJ2-3): KAGVTQTPRYLIKTRGQQVTLSCSPISGHRSVSWYQQTPGQGLQFLFEYFSETQRNKGNFPGRFSGRQFSNSRSEMNVSTLELGDSALYLCATQSGRRDDTQYFGPGTRLTVL.

This clone occurred a few times. The gene calls are TRBV7-9 and TRBJ1-2; 7 bases agree with TRBD1. V was clipped by 1 base and J by 3 bases; unmatched bases: 11. The CDR3 totals 17 residues. Looked up from germline, CDR1 is SEHNR and CDR2 is FQNEAQ (reference sequence). The CDR3 nucleotides read TGTGCCAGCAGCTTAGTAATTGGCAGGGGGGTGGACTATGGCTACACCTTC. Amino acid sequence: CASSLVIGRGVDYGYTF. Based on the CDR3 plus reference TRBV7-9 and TRBJ1-2, the full variable domain is DTGVSQNPRHKITKRGQNVTFRCDPISEHNRLYWYRQTLGQGPEFLTYFQNEAQLEKSRLLSDRFSAERPKGSFSTLEIQRTEQGDSAMYLCASSLVIGRGVDYGYTFGSGTRLTVV.

The rearrangement joins TRBV2 to TRBJ2-2; unclear D gene. Trimming left V 2 bases short and J 4 bases short, with 8 bases between. Germline CDR1 is SNHLY and CDR2 is FYNNEI. There are 14 residues in the CDR3. The CDR3 loop is CASSESLTTGELFF. Here the CDR3 DNA reads TGTGCCAGCAGTGAAAGCCTCACCACCGGGGAGCTGTTTTTT.

V and J are TRBV5-1 and TRBJ2-5; possibly TRBD2 for D (6 bases). Germline CDR1 and CDR2: SGHRS and YFSETQ. The CDR3 spans 14 residues. V lost 0 bases and J lost 4, with 10 bases in between. The CDR3 region is CASSLGQGLETQYF. CDR3 in DNA: TGCGCCAGCAGCTTGGGCCAGGGACTAGAGACCCAGTACTTC.

The V call is TRBV2, the J call TRBJ2-3; D possibly corresponds to TRBD1 (6 bases). CDR1 and CDR2 (germline): SNHLY, FYNNEI. The CDR3 sequence is 13 residues long. Trimming pared 11 bases from V and 0 bases from J, leaving 12 bases between. The CDR3 spells CAGQGRSTDTQYF. For the CDR3, the DNA is TGTGCCGGGCAGGGGCGCAGCACAGATACGCAGTATTTT.

The V gene is TRBV4-2, the J gene TRBJ1-3; weak D call: TRBD1 (5 bases). The CDR3 loop spans 14 amino acids. Trimming took off 0 bases at V and 8 bases at J, with 11 bases between the two ends. Germline CDR1 reads LGHNA; CDR2 reads YNFKEQ. DNA of the CDR3: TGTGCCAGCAGCCAAGAGGGGCGATGGGACACCATATATTTT. It is translated as CASSQEGRWDTIYF.

CDR3 amino acids: CASSLIEGNYGYTF. DNA for the CDR3: TGTGCCAGCAGCTTGATTGAGGGTAACTATGGCTACACCTTC. J is TRBJ1-2 and V is TRBV5-4; D gene uncertain. With 1 base removed from V and 1 base from J, the gap between germline ends came to 8 bases. The germline V gene encodes CDR1 SGHNT and CDR2 YYREEE (reference sequence). CDR3 length: 14 amino acids.

The CDR3 loop reads CASSLSSGTGELFF. CDR3 bases: TGTGCCAGCAGTCTTTCTAGCGGAACCGGGGAGCTGTTTTTT. V gene TRBV27 combines with J gene TRBJ2-2; 7 nucleotides align to TRBD2. V was clipped by 5 bases and J by 5 bases; unmatched bases: 5. The CDR3 contains 14 residues. CDR1 MNHEY and CDR2 SMNVEV come from the germline V gene (reference sequence).

V usage is TRBV15 and J usage is TRBJ2-5; TRBD2 matches 7 bases. Looked up from germline, CDR1 is LNHNV and CDR2 is YYDKDF (reference sequence). V was pared by 2 bases and J by 2 bases, with 5 bases of the junction left unmatched. The CDR3 has 15 residues. The CDR3 here is CATSRQAGPQETQYF. The CDR3 DNA is TGTGCCACCAGCAGACAAGCGGGACCTCAAGAGACCCAGTACTTC.

V usage is TRBV19 and J usage is TRBJ1-4; a possible D gene is TRBD1 (5 bases). The CDR3 extends over 15 amino acids. Trimming took 4 bases from V and 5 from J, leaving 14 bases between them. CDR1 LNHDA and CDR2 SQIVND come from the germline V gene (reference sequence). The CDR3 sequence: CASSRRGGGNEKLFF. The DNA of the CDR3 is TGTGCCAGTAGTAGAAGGGGAGGAGGGAATGAAAAACTGTTTTTT.

V and J are TRBV19 and TRBJ2-7; D is perhaps TRBD2 (6 bases). The CDR3 runs to 14 residues. Deletions cut 5 bases from V and 0 bases from J, with 11 bases between. The germline CDR1 and CDR2 sequences are LNHDA and SQIVND (reference sequence). The CDR3 loop is CASSPGGTSYEQYF. The CDR3 nucleotides read TGTGCCAGTAGTCCGGGCGGGACCTCCTACGAGCAGTACTTC.

J is TRBJ2-3 and V is TRBV11-1; no definite D call. Germline CDR1 reads SGHAT; CDR2 reads FQDESV (reference sequence). The germline V and J ends were trimmed by 5 bases and 2 bases, with 11 bases remaining between them. The CDR3 loop spans 14 amino acids. The DNA of the CDR3 is TGTGCCAGCAGCCGAATTACCTACACAGATACGCAGTATTTT. Its translation is CASSRITYTDTQYF.

V gene TRBV6-6 combines with J gene TRBJ2-1; TRBD2 matches 9 bases. CDR1 and CDR2 (germline): MNHNY, SVGAGI (reference sequence). J gave up 5 bases and V 4 bases, and 0 bases lay outside the gene matches. The CDR3 is made up of 13 amino acids. This CDR3 reads CASSLAGDNEQFF. The CDR3 coding sequence is TGTGCCAGCAGTTTAGCGGGAGACAATGAGCAGTTCTTC.

This chain uses TRBV9 with TRBJ2-1; D uncertain. Per the germline V gene, CDR1 is SGDLS and CDR2 is YYNGEE. The CDR3 sequence is 13 residues long. Trimming shortened V by 0 bases and J by 8 bases, and 9 bases separated the two germline ends. CDR3 in DNA: TGTGCCAGCAGCGTAGATCAGGTCGATGAGCAGTTCTTC. Translated: CASSVDQVDEQFF. Supplemented by reference TRBV9 and TRBJ2-1, the full variable domain reads DSGVTQTPKHLITATGQRVTLRCSPRSGDLSVYWYQQSLDQGLQFLIQYYNGEERAKGNILERFSAQQFPDLHSELNLSSLELGDSALYFCASSVDQVDEQFFGPGTRLTVL.